The 8 T cell receptor beta chains below all came from one sample that was sequenced in a study of blood T cell repertoires in COVID-19. The data were produced by immunoSEQ multiplex PCR, yet TCRdb's version contains in-frame clones alone and is incomplete. The repertoire consists of some 200,000 clones, with around 82% occurring once and the leading ten covering approximately 7.2%. Sequenced material: peripheral blood. Every receptor here comes from a woman in her seventies with acute or convalescent COVID-19.

This chain joins TRBV2 and TRBJ2-4, with a tentative D call TRBD2 (5 bases). CDR1 SNHLY and CDR2 FYNNEI come from the germline V gene. Deletions cut 1 base from V and 6 bases from J, with 13 bases between. The CDR3 extends over 15 amino acids. The CDR3: CASSEVSGLVNIQYF. The CDR3 nucleotides read TGTGCCAGCAGTGAAGTGTCGGGATTGGTAAACATTCAGTACTTC. Full variable domain (missing parts from reference TRBV2 and TRBJ2-4): EPEVTQTPSHQVTQMGQEVILRCVPISNHLYFYWYRQILGQKVEFLVSFYNNEISEKSEIFDDQFSVERPDGSNFTLKIRSTKLEDSAMYFCASSEVSGLVNIQYFGAGTRLSVL.

The CDR3 spells CASGLEAAKTDTQYF. The CDR3 DNA follows: TGTGCTAGTGGTTTAGAGGCAGCGAAAACAGATACGCAGTATTTT. This chain connects TRBV12-5 to TRBJ2-3, with D hard to call. The V end lost 3 bases, the J end lost 3 bases, and 13 bases lay between the germline ends. Germline V CDR1 and CDR2: LGHNT, FRNRAP. The CDR3 is 15 amino acids.

The chain links TRBV9 to TRBJ1-6; D not resolved. This CDR3 is built from 13 residues. Germline values: CDR1 SGDLS, CDR2 YYNGEE. Between the trimmed V and J ends, which lost 0 bases and 6 bases, there was a span of 4 bases. The CDR3 sequence: CASSVGANSPLHF. The DNA for the CDR3 is TGTGCCAGCAGCGTAGGAGCTAATTCACCCCTCCACTTT.

As to this clone: A read error is possible here, since a much larger clone lies one base away. V and J are TRBV5-6 and TRBJ2-7; D unresolved. Trimming took off 2 bases at V and 4 bases at J, with 4 bases between the two ends. The CDR3 covers 11 residues. Germline V gives CDR1 SGHDT, CDR2 YYEEEE. The CDR3: CASSFRYEQYF. The CDR3 bases are TGTGCCAGCAGCTTTCGGTACGAGCAGTACTTC.

The gene calls are TRBV4-1 and TRBJ2-5, with TRBD2 as a possible D gene (5 bases). V gave up 3 bases and J gave up 3 bases, with 14 bases separating them. From germline, CDR1 is MGHRA and CDR2 YSYEKL. The CDR3 is made up of 15 amino acids. The CDR3 sequence: CASSHSRGIEETQYF. In nucleotides, the CDR3 is TGCGCCAGCAGCCATTCCCGAGGGATAGAAGAGACCCAGTACTTC.

The CDR3 region has the DNA TGTGCCAGTAGCCGGGACATACAAGAGACCCAGTACTTC. This codes for CASSRDIQETQYF. The chain recombines TRBV19 with TRBJ2-5; D is possibly TRBD1 (6 bases). CDR3 size: 13 residues. Germline V gene data show CDR1 as LNHDA and CDR2 as SQIVND (reference sequence). The V end lost 6 bases, the J end lost 2 bases, and 10 bases lay between the germline ends. The full variable domain, with the rest looked up from reference TRBV19 and TRBJ2-5, is DGGITQSPKYLFRKEGQNVTLSCEQNLNHDAMYWYRQDPGQGLRLIYYSQIVNDFQKGDIAEGYSVSREKKESFPLTVTSAQKNPTAFYLCASSRDIQETQYFGPGTRLLVL.

The gene calls are TRBV6-6 and TRBJ2-5; the D gene is possibly TRBD1 (5 bases). The germline gives CDR1 MNHNY, CDR2 SVGAGI (reference sequence). CDR3 length: 15 amino acids. V lost 0 bases and J 5 bases, leaving 13 bases between the germline ends. The CDR3 reads CASSYSPRVYETQYF. CDR3 DNA sequence: TGTGCCAGCAGTTACTCCCCCAGGGTTTATGAGACCCAGTACTTC.

The chain recombines TRBV3-1 (or the pseudogene TRBV3-2) with TRBJ2-5; D unresolved. V lost 2 bases and J lost 2, with 3 bases in between. Germline CDR1 reads LGHDT; CDR2 reads YNNKEL (reference sequence). The CDR3 spans 12 residues. This CDR3 is CASSQLQETQYF. Written as DNA, the CDR3 is TGTGCCAGCAGCCAACTGCAAGAGACCCAGTACTTC.